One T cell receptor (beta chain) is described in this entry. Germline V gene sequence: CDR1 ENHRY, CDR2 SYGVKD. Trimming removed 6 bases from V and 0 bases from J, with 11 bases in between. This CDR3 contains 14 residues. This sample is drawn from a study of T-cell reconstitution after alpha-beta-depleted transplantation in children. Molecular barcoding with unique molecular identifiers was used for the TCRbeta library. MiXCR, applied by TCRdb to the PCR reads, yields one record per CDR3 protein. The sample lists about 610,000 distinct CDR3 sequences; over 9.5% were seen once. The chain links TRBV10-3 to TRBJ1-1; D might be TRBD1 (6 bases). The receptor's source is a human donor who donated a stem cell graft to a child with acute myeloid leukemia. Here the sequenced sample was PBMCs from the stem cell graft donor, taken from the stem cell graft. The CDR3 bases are TGTGCCATCAGCGCGGACAGTCTGAACACTGAAGCTTTCTTT. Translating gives CAISADSLNTEAFF.